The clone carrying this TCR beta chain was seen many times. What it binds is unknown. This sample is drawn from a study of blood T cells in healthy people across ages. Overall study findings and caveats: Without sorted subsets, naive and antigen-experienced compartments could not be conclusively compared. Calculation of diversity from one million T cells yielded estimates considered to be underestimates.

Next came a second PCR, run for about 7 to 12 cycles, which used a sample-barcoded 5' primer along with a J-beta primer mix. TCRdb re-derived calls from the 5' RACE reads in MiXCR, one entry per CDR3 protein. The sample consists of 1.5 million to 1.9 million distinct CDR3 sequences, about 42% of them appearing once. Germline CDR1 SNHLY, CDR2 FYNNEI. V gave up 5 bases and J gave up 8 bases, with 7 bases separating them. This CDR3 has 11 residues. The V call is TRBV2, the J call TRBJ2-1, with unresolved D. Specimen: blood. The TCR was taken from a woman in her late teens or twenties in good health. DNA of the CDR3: TGTGCCAGCAGTACGTCTGATGAGCAGTTCTTC. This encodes CASSTSDEQFF.